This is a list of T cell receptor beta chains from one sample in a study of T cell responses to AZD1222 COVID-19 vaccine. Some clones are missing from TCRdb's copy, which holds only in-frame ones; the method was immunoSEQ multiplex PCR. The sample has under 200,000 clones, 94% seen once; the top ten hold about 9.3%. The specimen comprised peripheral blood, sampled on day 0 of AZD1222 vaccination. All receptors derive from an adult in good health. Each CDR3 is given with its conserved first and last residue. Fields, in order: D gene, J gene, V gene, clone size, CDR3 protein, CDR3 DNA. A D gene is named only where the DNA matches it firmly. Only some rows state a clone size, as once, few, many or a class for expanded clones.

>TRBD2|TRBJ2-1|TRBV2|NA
CASSERGDEQFF
TGTGCCAGCAGTGAACGGGGGGATGAGCAGTTCTTC
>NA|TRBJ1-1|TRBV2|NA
CAKLQGRNTEAFF
TGTGCCAAACTACAGGGAAGGAACACTGAAGCTTTCTTT
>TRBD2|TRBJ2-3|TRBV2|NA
CASSLQSGSPTDTQYF
TGTGCCAGCAGTCTACAGAGCGGGAGTCCCACAGATACGCAGTATTTT
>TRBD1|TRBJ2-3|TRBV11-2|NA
CASRTGDTDTQYF
TGTGCCAGCAGGACAGGGGATACAGATACGCAGTATTTT
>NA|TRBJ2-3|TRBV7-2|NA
CASSLSRKGIDTQYF
TGTGCCAGCAGCCTCTCCCGGAAGGGGATAGATACGCAGTATTTT
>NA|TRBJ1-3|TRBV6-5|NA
CASRTGGGNTIYF
TGTGCCAGCAGAACGGGAGGCGGAAACACCATATATTTT
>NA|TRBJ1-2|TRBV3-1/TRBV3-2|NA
CASSQVARDYGYTF
TGTGCCAGCAGCCAAGTGGCAAGGGACTATGGCTACACCTTC
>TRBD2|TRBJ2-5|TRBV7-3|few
CASSLNPSGRGETQYF
TGTGCCAGCAGCTTAAACCCTAGCGGGAGAGGGGAGACCCAGTACTTC
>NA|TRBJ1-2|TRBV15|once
CATSRDPGASYGYTF
TGTGCCACCAGCAGGGACCCTGGGGCTAGCTATGGCTACACCTTC
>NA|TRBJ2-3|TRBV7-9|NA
CASSLRGGRSDTQYF
TGTGCCAGCAGCCTCAGGGGGGGTCGGTCAGATACGCAGTATTTT
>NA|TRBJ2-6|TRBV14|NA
CASSHSRDRLTF
TGTGCCAGCAGCCACAGTCGGGACCGCCTGACTTTC
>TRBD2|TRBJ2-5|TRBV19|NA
CASSSKGVAGEFGTQYF
TGTGCCAGTAGTTCAAAGGGGGTAGCGGGAGAGTTTGGGACCCAGTACTTC
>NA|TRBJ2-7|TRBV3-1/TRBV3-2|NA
CASRHTGTRDEQYF
TGTGCCAGCAGACATACAGGGACGAGGGACGAGCAGTACTTC
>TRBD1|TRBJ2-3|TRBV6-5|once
CASSLGQGSPDTQYF
TGTGCCAGCAGCCTCGGACAGGGTTCGCCAGATACGCAGTATTTT
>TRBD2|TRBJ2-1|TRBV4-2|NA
CASSPLERGSSYNEQFF
TGTGCCAGCAGCCCCCTCGAGCGGGGAAGCTCCTACAATGAGCAGTTCTTC
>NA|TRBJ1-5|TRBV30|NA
CAWSRGGSSNQPQHF
TGTGCCTGGAGTAGGGGGGGTAGTAGCAATCAGCCCCAGCATTTT
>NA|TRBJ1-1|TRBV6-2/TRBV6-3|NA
CASSYSTRGLNTEAFF
TGTGCCAGCAGTTACTCGACCCGGGGATTGAACACTGAAGCTTTCTTT
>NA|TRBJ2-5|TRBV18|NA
CASSPKTLQETQYF
TGTGCCAGCTCACCAAAAACTCTCCAAGAGACCCAGTACTTC
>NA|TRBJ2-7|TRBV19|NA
CASSIVARSGYEQYF
TGTGCCAGTAGTATCGTAGCACGATCTGGATACGAGCAGTACTTC
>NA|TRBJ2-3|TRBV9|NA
CASSDRQGLTDTQYF
TGTGCCAGCAGCGATCGACAGGGACTTACAGATACGCAGTATTTT
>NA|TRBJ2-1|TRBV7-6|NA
CASSYPGGAGVSDNEQFF
TGTGCCAGCAGCTACCCAGGGGGGGCGGGAGTCTCGGACAATGAGCAGTTCTTC
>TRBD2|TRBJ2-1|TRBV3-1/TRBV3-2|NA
CASSQVAKGGRISYNEQFF
TGTGCCAGCAGCCAAGTCGCTAAAGGCGGGAGGATTTCCTACAATGAGCAGTTCTTC
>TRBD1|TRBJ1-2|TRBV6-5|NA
CASSRDRGLRGYTF
TGTGCCAGCAGCCGGGACAGGGGGCTTCGGGGCTACACCTTC
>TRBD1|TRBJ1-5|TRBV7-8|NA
CASSPPGTDNQPQHF
TGTGCCAGCAGCCCCCCCGGGACAGATAATCAGCCCCAGCATTTT
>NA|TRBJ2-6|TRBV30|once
CAWRPGANVLTF
TGTGCCTGGAGACCTGGGGCCAACGTCCTGACTTTC
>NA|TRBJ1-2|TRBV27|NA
CASSLSYGFDGYTF
TGTGCCAGCAGTTTATCTTATGGTTTTGATGGCTACACCTTC
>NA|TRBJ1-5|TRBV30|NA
CAWSMGQHNQPQHF
TGTGCCTGGAGTATGGGGCAGCACAATCAGCCCCAGCATTTT